This T cell receptor beta chain derives from a study of blood T cells in healthy people across ages. The use of a sample-barcoded 5' primer and a J-beta primer mix characterized a second PCR of about 7 to 12 cycles. TCRdb itself ran the 5' RACE reads through MiXCR, one entry per CDR3 protein. Found here are 1.6 million or so distinct CDR3 sequences, 30% to 35% of them singletons; the top ten hold around 11%. The CDR3 contains 14 residues. The ends were cut back, 5 bases at V and 1 base at J, with 10 bases in the middle. Germline V gene data show CDR1 as SGHDT and CDR2 as YYEEEE. Study results and limitations: The recorded TCR beta diversity per million T cells decreased in a roughly linear manner with age. Researchers deemed the diversity estimates from one million T cells underestimates.

Regarding this clonotype: Its antigen is unknown.

This chain joins TRBV5-6 and TRBJ2-1; no definite D call. The TCR originated in a woman aged 25 to 39 in good health. Material for sequencing was blood. The CDR3 DNA reads TGTGCCAGCAGACACCGTGGGTCCTACAATGAGCAGTTCTTC. Residues: CASRHRGSYNEQFF.